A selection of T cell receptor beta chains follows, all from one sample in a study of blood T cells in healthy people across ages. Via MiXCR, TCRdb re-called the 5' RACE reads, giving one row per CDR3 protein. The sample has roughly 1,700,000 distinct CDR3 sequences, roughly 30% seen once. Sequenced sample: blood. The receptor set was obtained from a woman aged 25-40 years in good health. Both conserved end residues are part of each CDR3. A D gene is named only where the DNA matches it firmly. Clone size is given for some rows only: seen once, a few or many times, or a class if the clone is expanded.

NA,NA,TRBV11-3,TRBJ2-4,CASTRQGLTKNIQYF,TGTGCCAGCACGAGGCAGGGACTTACCAAAAACATTCAGTACTTC
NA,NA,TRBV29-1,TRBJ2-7,CSVLTATYEQYF,TGCAGCGTTTTAACGGCCACCTACGAGCAGTACTTC
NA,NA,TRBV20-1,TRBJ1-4,CSARERGGRYEKLFF,TGCAGTGCTAGAGAGAGGGGGGGGAGGTATGAAAAACTGTTTTTT
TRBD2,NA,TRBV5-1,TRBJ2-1,CASRDGTSGGDDYNEQFF,TGCGCCAGCAGGGATGGGACTAGCGGGGGCGATGACTACAATGAGCAGTTCTTC
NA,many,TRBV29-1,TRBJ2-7,CSVVRGSSYEQYF,TGCAGCGTTGTTCGGGGGAGCTCCTACGAGCAGTACTTC
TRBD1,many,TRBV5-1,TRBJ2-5,CASSLGQGWQYF,TGCGCCAGCAGCTTAGGACAGGGATGGCAGTACTTC
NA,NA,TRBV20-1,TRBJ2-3,CSARYVSSTDTQYF,TGCAGTGCTAGATATGTCAGTAGCACAGATACGCAGTATTTT
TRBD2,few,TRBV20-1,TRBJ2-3,CSVLAGQDTQYF,TGCAGTGTACTAGCGGGGCAAGATACGCAGTATTTT
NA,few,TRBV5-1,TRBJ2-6,CASSPARGSAAAGANVLTF,TGCGCCAGCAGCCCAGCGAGAGGGAGCGCGGCTGCTGGGGCCAACGTCCTGACTTTC
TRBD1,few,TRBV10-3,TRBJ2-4,CAISVGEGAVGNIQYF,TGTGCCATCAGTGTTGGAGAGGGGGCGGTAGGGAACATTCAGTACTTC
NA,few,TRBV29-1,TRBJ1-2,CSVDTANYGYTF,TGCAGCGTTGATACAGCTAACTATGGCTACACCTTC
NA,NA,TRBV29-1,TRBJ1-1,CSVVPTDTEAFF,TGCAGCGTTGTGCCGACAGACACTGAAGCTTTCTTT
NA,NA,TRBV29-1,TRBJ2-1,CSARRPASSNEQFF,TGCAGCGCTCGGCGCCCGGCCTCCAGCAATGAGCAGTTCTTC
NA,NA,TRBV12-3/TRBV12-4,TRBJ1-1,CASIYGGRSAFF,TGTGCCAGCATTTACGGGGGGAGAAGTGCTTTCTTT
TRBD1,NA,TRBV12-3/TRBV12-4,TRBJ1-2,CASSSYPDRDGYTF,TGTGCCAGCAGTTCCTACCCGGACAGGGATGGCTACACCTTC
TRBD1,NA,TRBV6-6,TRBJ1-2,CASSFQGAEGYTF,TGTGCCAGCAGTTTCCAGGGGGCGGAGGGCTACACCTTC
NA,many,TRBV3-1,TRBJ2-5,CASSQAILGETQYF,TGTGCCAGCAGCCAAGCAATCCTTGGGGAGACCCAGTACTTC
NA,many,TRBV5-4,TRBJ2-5,CASSFDDLQETQYF,TGTGCCAGCAGCTTCGACGACTTGCAAGAGACCCAGTACTTC
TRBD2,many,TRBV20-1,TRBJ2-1,CSASLPGLAGVSEQFF,TGCAGTGCTAGTCTTCCGGGACTAGCGGGAGTCAGTGAGCAGTTCTTC
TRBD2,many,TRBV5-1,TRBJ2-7,CASSLLAGGPYEQYF,TGTGCCAGCAGCTTACTAGCGGGAGGGCCCTACGAGCAGTACTTC
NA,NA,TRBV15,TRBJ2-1,CATYGGDNEQFF,TGTGCCACGTACGGCGGGGACAATGAGCAGTTCTTC
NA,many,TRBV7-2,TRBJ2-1,CASSPRGPNEQFF,TGTGCCAGCAGCCCTAGGGGCCCCAATGAGCAGTTCTTC
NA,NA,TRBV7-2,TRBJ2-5,CASSQEVARVKETQYF,TGTGCCAGCAGCCAAGAGGTGGCAAGGGTCAAAGAGACCCAGTACTTC